Each of the 27 T cell receptor beta chains below was sequenced from the same sample in a study of blood T cell repertoires in COVID-19. Assay: immunoSEQ multiplex PCR; the TCRdb copy retains only in-frame clones and omits some. The sample contains around 250,000 clones, approximately 89% of which appear only once. The specimen was peripheral blood. The receptors were sampled from a woman aged 55 to 70 who had recovered from COVID-19.

The table lists this clone with a count of one. The gene calls are TRBV5-1 and TRBJ2-2, with 11 nucleotides matching TRBD2. Germline CDR1 reads SGHRS; CDR2 reads YFSETQ. This CDR3 is 18 amino acids long. V lost 0 bases and J lost 3; bases outside the gene matches: 7. The CDR3 is CASSLAVPSGGYTGELFF. CDR3 bases: TGCGCCAGCAGCTTGGCCGTGCCTAGCGGGGGGTACACCGGGGAGCTGTTTTTT.

This clone was observed a few times. This chain connects TRBV7-3 to TRBJ2-2, with D possibly being TRBD2 (6 bases). V was cut by 0 bases and J by 6 bases, with 11 bases left in between. The CDR3 runs 15 residues. Germline CDR1 SGHTA, CDR2 FQGTGA. This CDR3 reads CASSLTRAGPGELFF. As DNA, the CDR3 is TGTGCCAGCAGCTTAACGAGGGCGGGGCCCGGGGAGCTGTTTTTT.

The CDR3 loop is CASSLARGNTEAFF. DNA of the CDR3: TGTGCCAGCAGCTTGGCCCGCGGGAACACTGAAGCTTTCTTT. V is TRBV5-5 and J is TRBJ1-1, with no clear D. In germline, CDR1 is SGHKS, CDR2 YYEKEE (reference sequence). The CDR3 length is 14 residues. V lost 0 bases and J lost 1, with 7 bases in between.

This clone was recorded at least ten times. CDR3 bases: TGTGCCAGCAGTTTAATGGGGGAGGGTGGCTACACCTTC. It specifies CASSLMGEGGYTF. V gene TRBV27 combines with J gene TRBJ1-2, with D perhaps TRBD1 (5 bases). Germline-derived CDR1 and CDR2 are MNHEY and SMNVEV (reference sequence). The CDR3 contains 13 residues. The V end was cut by 2 bases, the J end by 7 bases, with 11 bases between.

CDR3 DNA sequence: TGTGCCAGCAGCTTAGACCCGGGGGGCTATGAGCAGTTCTTC. Its protein product is CASSLDPGGYEQFF. The chain is built from TRBV11-3 and TRBJ2-1; possibly TRBD2 for D (7 bases). With 0 bases removed from V and 8 bases from J, the gap between germline ends came to 11 bases. The germline CDR1 and CDR2 sequences are SGHNT and YENEEA. CDR3 size: 14 residues. Drawing the rest from reference TRBV11-3 and TRBJ2-1, the complete variable domain is EAGVVQSPRYKIIEKKQPVAFWCNPISGHNTLYWYLQNLGQGPELLIRYENEEAVDDSQLPKDRFSAERLKGVDSTLKIQPAELGDSAVYLCASSLDPGGYEQFFGPGTRLTVL.

The V call is TRBV6-6, the J call TRBJ2-7; weak D call: TRBD1 (5 bases). This CDR3 comprises 14 residues. From germline, CDR1 is MNHNY and CDR2 SVGAGI (reference sequence). V shed 2 bases and J shed 2 bases, with 10 bases lying between them. The CDR3 sequence: CASSYAQGAYEQYF. CDR3 nucleotide sequence: TGTGCCAGCAGTTACGCCCAGGGTGCCTACGAGCAGTACTTC.

The chain links TRBV4-3 to TRBJ1-2; 8 positions match TRBD1. Germline trimming cut 2 bases from V and 8 bases from J; bases unmatched to any gene: 10. The CDR3 has 15 amino acids. Germline-derived CDR1 and CDR2 are LGHNA and YSLEER. Here the CDR3 DNA reads TGCGCCAGCAGCCAATACGGGACAGGTCCTATGGGCTACACCTTC. Translating gives CASSQYGTGPMGYTF.

V is TRBV13 and J is TRBJ1-4; 9 positions agree with TRBD1. The CDR3 loop spans 14 amino acids. Losses at the gene ends were 4 bases for V and 7 bases for J; bases not matched to a gene: 4. The germline V gene has CDR1 PRHDT and CDR2 FYEKMQ (reference sequence). The CDR3 region has the DNA TGTGCCAGCAGCTCCGGACAGGGGTTTGAAAAACTGTTTTTT. It encodes CASSSGQGFEKLFF.

The genes are TRBV28 and TRBJ2-5; TRBD2 agrees at 12 bases. The V segment lost 3 bases and the J segment 1 base; nucleotides outside the gene matches: 3. The CDR3 loop spans 16 amino acids. Germline V gene lookup returns CDR1 MDHEN and CDR2 SYDVKM. The CDR3 DNA reads TGTGCCAGCAGTTTGGGACTAGCGGGTGGCCAAGAGACCCAGTACTTC. Translation gives CASSLGLAGGQETQYF.

This chain links TRBV14 with TRBJ1-1; D gene unclear. The CDR3 is made up of 18 amino acids. Looked up from germline, CDR1 is SGHDN and CDR2 is FVKESK. Trimming pared 4 bases from V and 0 bases from J, leaving 21 bases between. The CDR3 sequence is CASSLLIRVPGLNTEAFF. The CDR3 DNA is TGTGCCAGCAGCCTTTTAATCCGGGTCCCCGGATTGAACACTGAAGCTTTCTTT.

In its sample, this clone was seen a few times. The chain links TRBV4-3 to TRBJ1-4; 9 bases line up with TRBD1. Trimming took 4 bases from V and 3 from J; bases not matched to a gene: 6. This CDR3 is built from 16 residues. Germline V gene lookup returns CDR1 LGHNA and CDR2 YSLEER. As DNA, the CDR3 is TGCGCCAGCAGCCGCCGGGACAGGGTGTCTAATGAAAAACTGTTTTTT. Translating it yields CASSRRDRVSNEKLFF.

The chain joins TRBV19 to TRBJ1-1; the match to TRBD1 covers 7 bases. CDR1 is LNHDA, CDR2 SQIVND, per germline (reference sequence). The ends lost 3 bases at V and 0 bases at J; junction bases unmatched: 7. CDR3 size: 16 residues. CDR3 residues: CASSIVRGTMNTEAFF. In nucleotides, the CDR3 is TGTGCCAGTAGTATTGTCAGGGGGACGATGAACACTGAAGCTTTCTTT.

The rearrangement uses TRBV10-3 and TRBJ1-6; 7 nucleotides line up with TRBD1. The CDR3 length is 13 residues. Germline V gene sequence: CDR1 ENHRY, CDR2 SYGVKD. V dropped 6 bases and J dropped 7; count of bases not matched to a gene: 3. CDR3 in DNA: TGTGCCATCAGCCAGGGGGAGAATTCACCCCTCCACTTT. Protein: CAISQGENSPLHF.

This chain links TRBV19 with TRBJ1-5, with a weak D call TRBD1 (5 bases). This CDR3 has 13 residues. Germline CDR1 is LNHDA and CDR2 is SQIVND (reference sequence). V lost 7 bases to trimming and J lost 5 bases, with 12 bases between them. The CDR3 here is CASNTGGDQPQHF. CDR3 coding DNA: TGTGCCAGTAACACGGGGGGAGATCAGCCCCAGCATTTT.

Only a few counts were recorded for this clone. This rearrangement joins TRBV10-3 to TRBJ2-3; the match to TRBD2 covers 10 bases. Germline V CDR1 and CDR2: ENHRY, SYGVKD. J gave up 1 base and V 10 bases, and 5 bases lay outside the gene matches. This CDR3 has 14 amino acids. The CDR3 region is CATIAGGRTDTQYF. CDR3 coding DNA: TGTGCCACCATAGCGGGGGGACGCACAGATACGCAGTATTTT.

The V and J genes are TRBV9 and TRBJ1-2, with 7 bases aligning to TRBD1. From germline, CDR1 is SGDLS and CDR2 YYNGEE. V shed 2 bases, J shed 6 bases, and the junction held 7 bases outside the gene matches. This CDR3 has 14 residues. The CDR3 loop reads CASSVRGLGDGYTF. In DNA, the CDR3 is TGTGCCAGCAGCGTGAGGGGGCTAGGCGATGGCTACACCTTC.

This clone was detected a few times. The rearrangement joins TRBV2 to TRBJ2-5, with 13 bases that match TRBD2. The germline CDR1 and CDR2 sequences are SNHLY and FYNNEI. After removal of 6 bases from V and 4 bases from J, the junction contained 11 bases not matched to a gene. The CDR3 length is 17 residues. The CDR3 sequence is CASSSLTSGGASETQYF. In DNA form, the CDR3 reads TGTGCCAGCAGCTCCCTTACTAGCGGGGGGGCCTCAGAGACCCAGTACTTC.

The chain carries TRBV5-5 and TRBJ2-7, with D perhaps TRBD2 (6 bases). The V gene's germline CDR1 is SGHKS and CDR2 YYEKEE (reference sequence). V lost 1 base, J lost 2 bases, and 22 bases lay in between. This CDR3 spans 18 amino acids. The CDR3, as DNA: TGTGCCAGCAGCTTGTCTGCCGGGACGCTCGGGGGAACCTACGAGCAGTACTTC. Translation gives CASSLSAGTLGGTYEQYF.

The chain links TRBV4-3 to TRBJ2-2; D possibly corresponds to TRBD2 (6 bases). Trimming stripped 0 bases from V and 7 bases from J, with 12 bases between. The CDR3 is 15 residues long. Germline V CDR1 and CDR2: LGHNA, YSLEER. CDR3 nucleotides: TGCGCCAGCAGCCAAGAGGAAGGGACTCACGGGGAGCTGTTTTTT. It yields the protein CASSQEEGTHGELFF.

The rearrangement joins TRBV4-1 to TRBJ1-4; 9 bases fit TRBD1. V trimming: 4 bases; J trimming: 7 bases; junction bases outside the gene matches: 10. The germline gives CDR1 MGHRA, CDR2 YSYEKL. The CDR3 consists of 16 residues. Written as DNA, the CDR3 is TGCGCCAGCAGCCGGGGCCAGGGGACAGGGTTTGAAAAACTGTTTTTT. It translates to CASSRGQGTGFEKLFF.

The V call is TRBV9, the J call TRBJ2-7; tentatively, D is TRBD1 (6 bases). The ends were cut back, 0 bases at V and 4 bases at J, with 14 bases in the middle. Germline assignment: CDR1 SGDLS and CDR2 YYNGEE. The CDR3 loop spans 15 amino acids. The CDR3 DNA reads TGTGCCAGCAGCGTAGACCCCGACAGGCATTACGAGCAGTACTTC. Amino acid sequence: CASSVDPDRHYEQYF.

The rearrangement links TRBV6-5 to TRBJ1-1; D is undetermined. Looked up from germline, CDR1 is MNHEY and CDR2 is SVGAGI. CDR3 length equals 14 residues. Deletions cut 7 bases from V and 7 bases from J, with 19 bases between. CDR3 amino acids: CASIESLGRDEAFF. The CDR3 DNA follows: TGTGCCAGCATCGAGAGCTTGGGTCGGGATGAAGCTTTCTTT.

V usage is TRBV6-6 and J usage is TRBJ2-7, with TRBD2 matching 8 bases. Germline V lookup: CDR1 MNHNY, CDR2 SVGAGI (reference sequence). V was clipped by 0 bases and J by 3 bases; unmatched bases: 4. This CDR3 contains 15 residues. The CDR3 sequence is CASSYSSGMNYEQYF. The CDR3 DNA follows: TGTGCCAGCAGTTACTCTAGCGGGATGAACTACGAGCAGTACTTC.

This rearrangement joins TRBV2 to TRBJ1-4; D possibly corresponds to TRBD1 (5 bases). There are 15 residues in the CDR3. Trimming took 4 bases from V and 4 from J, leaving 13 bases between them. In germline, CDR1 is SNHLY, CDR2 FYNNEI. CDR3 DNA: TGTGCCAGCAGTGTTTTTGGGGGGGTTAATGAAAAACTGTTTTTT. Its translation: CASSVFGGVNEKLFF. Variable domain in full (rest from reference TRBV2 and TRBJ1-4): EPEVTQTPSHQVTQMGQEVILRCVPISNHLYFYWYRQILGQKVEFLVSFYNNEISEKSEIFDDQFSVERPDGSNFTLKIRSTKLEDSAMYFCASSVFGGVNEKLFFGSGTQLSVL.

This clone was observed a handful of times. The J gene is TRBJ1-3, the V gene TRBV7-2; a weak D match, TRBD1 (6 bases). The germline V gene has CDR1 SGHTA and CDR2 FQGNSA. V was trimmed by 5 bases and J by 3 bases, leaving 14 bases between them. This CDR3 has 15 residues. CDR3 DNA sequence: TGTGCCAGCAGCCCCCGGGGGGGGCTTGGAAACACCATATATTTT. Translation gives CASSPRGGLGNTIYF.

This clone was recorded a few times. The rearrangement joins TRBV3-1 (or the pseudogene TRBV3-2) to TRBJ1-6, with 7 bases aligning to TRBD1. The J segment lost 5 bases and the V segment lost 5 bases, leaving 6 bases of the junction unmatched. The CDR3 extends over 15 amino acids. Germline CDR1 is LGHDT and CDR2 is YNNKEL (reference sequence). CDR3 in amino acids: CASSGTAPNNSPLHF. Here the CDR3 DNA reads TGTGCCAGCAGCGGGACAGCCCCTAATAATTCACCCCTCCACTTT.

The chain uses TRBV6-6 and TRBJ1-5; 10 bases agree with TRBD1. The V and J ends lost 6 bases and 2 bases, in that order; junction bases with no gene match: 7. Germline CDR1 is MNHNY and CDR2 is SVGAGI (reference sequence). The CDR3 covers 16 residues. CDR3 sequence reads: CASRTGTGVGNQPQHF. In DNA form, the CDR3 reads TGTGCCAGCAGGACCGGGACAGGGGTAGGCAATCAGCCCCAGCATTTT.